The entry below describes one TCR beta chain. Antigen: not known. Blood was sampled at baseline, cycle 4 day 1, and cycle 7 day 1. Clones were read by immunoSEQ multiplex PCR, and TCRdb kept only the in-frame ones, dropping some. The sample carries 65,000 to 95,000 clones, around 93% recorded once. The data were obtained in a study of OX40 agonist ivuxolimab in advanced cancers. Study at large: Hepatocellular carcinoma, melanoma, renal cell or head and neck cancer was diagnosed in the dose-escalation patients. Partial responses were observed in three patients, of whom one had hepatocellular carcinoma and two had cutaneous melanoma.

Study results and caveats: The study observed clonal expansion of CD4+ and CD8+ blood T cells by week 6 at 0.1 to 3.0 mg/kg.

The sequences come from CD4+ or CD8+ T cells sorted from blood, collected in a trial of the OX40 agonist ivuxolimab. This sequence originates from an adult with an advanced solid tumor such as melanoma, head and neck, liver or kidney cancer.

CDR3 region: CASNQGLEQYF. The DNA for the CDR3 is TGTGCCAGCAATCAGGGCCTCGAGCAGTACTTC. The rearrangement joins TRBV2 to TRBJ2-7; tentatively, D is TRBD1 (5 bases). The germline CDR1 and CDR2 sequences are SNHLY and FYNNEI. V lost 7 bases and J lost 6, with 10 bases in between. This CDR3 region has 11 residues.